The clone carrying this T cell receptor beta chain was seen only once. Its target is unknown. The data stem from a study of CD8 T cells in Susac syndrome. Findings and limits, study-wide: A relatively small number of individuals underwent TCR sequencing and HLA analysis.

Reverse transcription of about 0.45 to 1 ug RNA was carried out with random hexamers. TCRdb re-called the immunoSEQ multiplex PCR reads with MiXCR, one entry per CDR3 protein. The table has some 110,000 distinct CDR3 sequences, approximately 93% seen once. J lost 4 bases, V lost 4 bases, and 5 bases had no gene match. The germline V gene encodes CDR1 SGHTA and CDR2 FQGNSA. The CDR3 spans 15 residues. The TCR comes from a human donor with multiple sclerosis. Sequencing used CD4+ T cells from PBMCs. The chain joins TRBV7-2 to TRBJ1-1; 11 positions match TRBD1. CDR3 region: CASSSRTGGRTEAFF. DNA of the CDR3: TGTGCCAGCAGCTCGAGGACAGGGGGCCGCACTGAAGCTTTCTTT.